This T cell receptor beta chain came from a study of cytomegalovirus exposure and HLA in healthy donors. Using immunoSEQ multiplex PCR, the repertoire was profiled, and TCRdb retains in-frame clones only, with some absent. The sample has about 160,000 clones, nearly 90% seen once. The sample consisted of PBMCs. The receptor was isolated from a woman younger than 35 in good health and CMV-seropositive.

The CDR3 protein is CSVEAPGTGGTDTQYF. CDR3 coding DNA: TGCAGCGTTGAAGCGCCCGGGACAGGGGGCACAGATACGCAGTATTTT. The J gene is TRBJ2-3, the V gene TRBV29-1; 10 bases are shared with TRBD1. V shed 1 base, J shed 1 base, and the junction held 5 bases outside the gene matches. The CDR3 totals 16 residues. The germline gives CDR1 SQVTM, CDR2 ANQGSEA.